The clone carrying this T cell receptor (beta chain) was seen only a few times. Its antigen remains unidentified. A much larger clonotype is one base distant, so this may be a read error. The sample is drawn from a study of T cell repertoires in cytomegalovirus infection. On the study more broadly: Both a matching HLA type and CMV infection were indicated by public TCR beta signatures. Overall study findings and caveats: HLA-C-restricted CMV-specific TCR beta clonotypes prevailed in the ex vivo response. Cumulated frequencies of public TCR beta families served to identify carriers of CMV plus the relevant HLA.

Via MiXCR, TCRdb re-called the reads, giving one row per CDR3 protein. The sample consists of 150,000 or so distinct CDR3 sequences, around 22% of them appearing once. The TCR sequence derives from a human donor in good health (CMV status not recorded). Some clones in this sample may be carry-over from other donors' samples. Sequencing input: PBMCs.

The CDR3 spells CASSLEGGQETQYF. CDR3 in DNA: TGTGCCAGCAGCTTAGAGGGGGGACAAGAGACCCAGTACTTC. The chain has TRBV7-2 and TRBJ2-5; D assignment may be TRBD1 or TRBD2 (6 bases each). The CDR3 covers 14 residues. V was shortened by 1 base and J by 2 bases, with 8 bases between the two germline ends. Germline lookup yields CDR1 SGHTA and CDR2 FQGNSA.